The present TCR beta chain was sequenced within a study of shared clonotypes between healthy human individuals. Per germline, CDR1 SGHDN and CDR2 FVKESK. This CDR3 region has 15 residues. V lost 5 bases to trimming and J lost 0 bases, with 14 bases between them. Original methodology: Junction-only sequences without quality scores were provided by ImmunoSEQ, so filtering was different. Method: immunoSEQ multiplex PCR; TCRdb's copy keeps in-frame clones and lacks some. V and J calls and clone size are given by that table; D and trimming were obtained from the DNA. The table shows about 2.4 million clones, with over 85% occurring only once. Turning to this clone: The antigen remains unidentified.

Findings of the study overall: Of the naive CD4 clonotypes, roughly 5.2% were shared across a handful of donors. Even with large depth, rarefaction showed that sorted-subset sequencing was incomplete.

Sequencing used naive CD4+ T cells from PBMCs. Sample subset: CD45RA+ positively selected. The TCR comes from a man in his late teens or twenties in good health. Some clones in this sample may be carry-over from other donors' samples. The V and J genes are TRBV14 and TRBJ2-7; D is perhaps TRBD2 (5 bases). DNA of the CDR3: TGTGCCAGCAGCTCACCAAACCGGGGCTCCTACGAGCAGTACTTC. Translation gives CASSSPNRGSYEQYF.